This T cell receptor beta chain was recorded in a study of cytotoxic CD8 clonotypes in ibrutinib-treated CLL. Overall study results and limits: Private clonotypes, not public ones, expanded at ibrutinib response.

Profiled with immunoSEQ multiplex PCR; TCRdb holds only in-frame clones, not every one. In the table there are over 95,000 clones, 55% to 75% of which are singletons. As for this clone: What it binds is unknown.

The CDR3 totals 14 residues. Germline CDR1 reads GTSNPN; CDR2 reads SVGIG (reference sequence). The trim removed 4 bases at V and 6 bases at J, leaving 8 bases unmatched. The chain links TRBV30 to TRBJ2-3; 9 bases line up with TRBD2. This clonotype was obtained from a human donor with chronic lymphocytic leukemia. The sequencing used PBMCs, collected after 24 months of ibrutinib treatment. The CDR3: CAWTEGLAPDTQYF. CDR3 sequence (DNA): TGTGCCTGGACTGAAGGACTAGCGCCTGATACGCAGTATTTT.